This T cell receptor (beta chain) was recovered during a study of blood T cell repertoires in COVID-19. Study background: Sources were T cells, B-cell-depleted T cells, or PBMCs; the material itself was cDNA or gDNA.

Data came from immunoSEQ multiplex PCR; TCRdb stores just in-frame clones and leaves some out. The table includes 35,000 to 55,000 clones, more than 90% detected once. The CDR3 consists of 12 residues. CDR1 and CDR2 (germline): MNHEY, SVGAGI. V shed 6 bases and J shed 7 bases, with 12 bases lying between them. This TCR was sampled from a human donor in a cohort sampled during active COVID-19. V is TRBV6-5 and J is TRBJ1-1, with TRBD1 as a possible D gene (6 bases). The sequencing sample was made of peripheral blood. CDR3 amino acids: CASRRRGSEAFF. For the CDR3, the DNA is TGTGCCAGCAGAAGAAGGGGGAGTGAAGCTTTCTTT.